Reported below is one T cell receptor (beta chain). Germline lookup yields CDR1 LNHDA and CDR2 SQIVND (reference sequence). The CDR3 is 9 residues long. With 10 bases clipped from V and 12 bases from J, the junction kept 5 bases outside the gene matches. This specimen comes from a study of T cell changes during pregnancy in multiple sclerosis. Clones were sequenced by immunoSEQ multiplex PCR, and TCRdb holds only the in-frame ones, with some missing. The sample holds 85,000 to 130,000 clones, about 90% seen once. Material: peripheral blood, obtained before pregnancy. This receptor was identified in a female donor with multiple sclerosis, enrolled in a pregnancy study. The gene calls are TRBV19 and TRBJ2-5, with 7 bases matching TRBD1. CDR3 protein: CANLGTEYF. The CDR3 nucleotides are TGTGCCAACCTCGGGACAGAGTACTTC. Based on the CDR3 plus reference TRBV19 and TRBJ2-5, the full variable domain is DGGITQSPKYLFRKEGQNVTLSCEQNLNHDAMYWYRQDPGQGLRLIYYSQIVNDFQKGDIAEGYSVSREKKESFPLTVTSAQKNPTAFYLCANLGTEYFGPGTRLLVL.